The 19 T cell receptor beta chains reported below all come from one sample, sequenced in a study of OX40 agonist ivuxolimab in advanced cancers. TCRdb's copy holds only in-frame clones and misses some; the assay was immunoSEQ multiplex PCR. The data hold under 65,000 clones, with 75% to 90% observed a single time. Sequenced here: CD4+ or CD8+ T cells sorted from blood, sampled in a trial of the OX40 agonist ivuxolimab. These receptors all stem from an adult with an advanced solid tumor such as melanoma, head and neck, liver or kidney cancer.

The chain has TRBV28 and TRBJ2-7; TRBD1 agrees at 9 bases. V gave up 6 bases and J gave up 3 bases; unmatched junction bases: 3. CDR3 length: 13 amino acids. CDR1 MDHEN and CDR2 SYDVKM come from the germline V gene. CDR3 bases: TGTGCCAGCAGCTCGGGACAGGGCTACGAGCAGTACTTC. Translation: CASSSGQGYEQYF.

The genes are TRBV28 and TRBJ1-2, with a weak D call TRBD1 (6 bases). From germline, CDR1 is MDHEN and CDR2 SYDVKM. This CDR3 is built from 14 residues. V lost 1 base and J lost 8, with 14 bases in between. CDR3 in amino acids: CASSLSPGGAGYTF. The CDR3 nucleotides are TGTGCCAGCAGTTTATCCCCCGGGGGCGCAGGCTACACCTTC.

The chain links TRBV29-1 to TRBJ2-5, with 7 positions matching TRBD1. V was clipped by 7 bases and J by 2 bases; unmatched bases: 7. CDR1 and CDR2 (germline): SQVTM, ANQGSEA. The CDR3 is made up of 13 amino acids. CDR3 coding DNA: TGCAGCGCCACCGGGACAGTACAAGAGACCCAGTACTTC. Translation gives CSATGTVQETQYF.

This clone was observed a single time. This chain uses TRBV7-2 with TRBJ1-1; D gene ambiguous. CDR3 length: 14 amino acids. V was cut by 4 bases and J by 4 bases, with 13 bases left in between. The V gene's germline CDR1 is SGHTA and CDR2 FQGNSA. The CDR3: CASSYWSGSTEAFF. Here the CDR3 DNA reads TGTGCCAGCAGCTACTGGTCGGGGAGCACTGAAGCTTTCTTT.

The rearrangement joins TRBV2 to TRBJ2-3, with 9 bases lining up with TRBD2. Germline values: CDR1 SNHLY, CDR2 FYNNEI. Trimming cost V 10 bases and J 1 base; bases outside gene matches: 3. This CDR3 has 13 residues. In DNA, the CDR3 is TGTGCCACAAGACTAGCGGGCACAGATACGCAGTATTTT. Its translation is CATRLAGTDTQYF.

The CDR3 here is CASSSYWNQPQHF. CDR3 nucleotides: TGTGCCAGCAGTTCCTACTGGAATCAGCCCCAGCATTTT. The V call is TRBV6-1, the J call TRBJ1-5; D gene ambiguous. In germline, CDR1 is MNHNS, CDR2 SASEGT. The length of the CDR3 is 13 residues. V was trimmed by 5 bases and J by 4 bases, leaving 9 bases between them.

This chain links TRBV5-1 with TRBJ2-3; D may be TRBD2 (6 bases). Germline CDR1 SGHRS, CDR2 YFSETQ. CDR3 length equals 16 residues. V was clipped by 4 bases and J by 1 base, with 16 bases between them. CDR3 in DNA: TGCGCCAGCAGCGCGGAGGGCCGGGGAGGCACAGATACGCAGTATTTT. Translated, it gives CASSAEGRGGTDTQYF.

The V gene is TRBV15, the J gene TRBJ1-5; D possibly corresponds to TRBD1 (5 bases). Germline lookup yields CDR1 LNHNV and CDR2 YYDKDF (reference sequence). Trimming took 5 bases from V and 1 from J, leaving 12 bases between them. The CDR3 runs 15 residues. The CDR3 region is CATSGDRGSNQPQHF. The DNA of the CDR3 is TGTGCCACCAGCGGGGACCGTGGGAGCAATCAGCCCCAGCATTTT.

CDR3 DNA sequence: TGTGCCAGCGCAGGACAGGGGGTCTCCGGGGAGCTGTTTTTT. Encoded protein: CASAGQGVSGELFF. V and J are TRBV6-1 and TRBJ2-2, with 10 bases lining up with TRBD1. This CDR3 comprises 14 residues. Germline CDR1 is MNHNS and CDR2 is SASEGT. Trimming at V came to 8 bases and at J to 6 bases, leaving 6 bases not matched to a gene.

The chain has TRBV6-6 and TRBJ1-4, with D possibly TRBD1 on 5 matching bases. Germline values: CDR1 MNHNY, CDR2 SVGAGI (reference sequence). V shed 2 bases and J shed 4 bases, with 11 bases lying between them. This CDR3 has 15 amino acids. Here the CDR3 reads CASSYDPGLNEKLFF. CDR3 in DNA: TGTGCCAGCAGTTACGATCCAGGGCTTAATGAAAAACTGTTTTTT.

The chain carries TRBV5-1 and TRBJ2-1, with TRBD2 matching 8 bases. The CDR3 totals 18 residues. Trimming removed 0 bases from V and 7 bases from J; junction bases left unmatched: 15. Germline CDR1 is SGHRS and CDR2 is YFSETQ. The CDR3 DNA sequence: TGCGCCAGCAGCTTGGACCGGGGGGGCCCCTTACATGTGAATGAGCAGTTCTTC. Its protein product is CASSLDRGGPLHVNEQFF.

The chain couples TRBV19 to TRBJ1-1; TRBD1 agrees at 8 bases. The CDR3 is 16 residues long. The V gene's germline CDR1 is LNHDA and CDR2 SQIVND (reference sequence). V was pared by 5 bases and J by 2 bases, with 10 bases of the junction left unmatched. The CDR3 sequence: CASSVLHGQGNTEAFF. CDR3 DNA: TGTGCCAGTAGTGTCCTACACGGACAGGGCAACACTGAAGCTTTCTTT. Drawing the rest from reference TRBV19 and TRBJ1-1, the complete variable domain is DGGITQSPKYLFRKEGQNVTLSCEQNLNHDAMYWYRQDPGQGLRLIYYSQIVNDFQKGDIAEGYSVSREKKESFPLTVTSAQKNPTAFYLCASSVLHGQGNTEAFFGQGTRLTVV.

The J gene is TRBJ1-2, the V gene TRBV19; a weak D match, TRBD1 (5 bases). The CDR3 is 13 amino acids. CDR1 is LNHDA and CDR2 is SQIVND in the germline V gene (reference sequence). Trimming took off 5 bases at V and 3 bases at J, with 10 bases between the two ends. CDR3 DNA sequence: TGTGCCAGTAGTGACCAGGGCTACTATGGCTACACCTTC. This translates into CASSDQGYYGYTF.

The chain combines TRBV18 with TRBJ1-5, with D possibly TRBD1 on 5 matching bases. This CDR3 region has 14 residues. Germline CDR1 and CDR2: KGHSH and LQKENI. The V end was cut by 4 bases, the J end by 0 bases, with 7 bases between. CDR3 in amino acids: CASSQGNSNQPQHF. The DNA of the CDR3 is TGTGCCAGCTCACAGGGGAATAGCAATCAGCCCCAGCATTTT.

The J gene is TRBJ2-7, the V gene TRBV11-1; 9 nucleotides line up with TRBD2. V lost 2 bases to trimming and J lost 4 bases; unmatched junction nucleotides: 6. The CDR3 consists of 15 residues. Germline V gives CDR1 SGHAT, CDR2 FQDESV (reference sequence). The CDR3: CASSLIAGGLYEQYF. CDR3 DNA sequence: TGTGCCAGCAGCTTAATTGCGGGAGGGCTGTACGAGCAGTACTTC.

The V gene is TRBV28, the J gene TRBJ2-1; D ambiguous. The V end was cut by 4 bases, the J end by 7 bases, with 8 bases between. This CDR3 contains 12 residues. The germline V gene has CDR1 MDHEN and CDR2 SYDVKM. The CDR3 DNA reads as TGTGCCAGCAGTTCCATTCAGAATGAGCAGTTCTTC. It encodes CASSSIQNEQFF.

J is TRBJ2-1 and V is TRBV15; 8 bases line up with TRBD2. CDR1 LNHNV and CDR2 YYDKDF come from the germline V gene (reference sequence). This CDR3 is 15 amino acids long. V gave up 0 bases and J gave up 8 bases; unmatched junction bases: 6. The CDR3 DNA reads as TGTGCCACCAGCAGAGATTATAGCGGGGTGGATGAGCAGTTCTTC. Translated, it gives CATSRDYSGVDEQFF.

The CDR3: CASSLRRDYGYTF. For the CDR3, the DNA is TGTGCCAGCAGCTTGCGCAGGGACTATGGCTACACCTTC. This chain joins TRBV5-8 and TRBJ1-2; a weak D match, TRBD1 (5 bases). This CDR3 comprises 13 residues. Trimming removed 1 base from V and 3 bases from J, with 7 bases in between. Germline V CDR1 and CDR2: SGHTS, YDEGEE.

V is TRBV9 and J is TRBJ2-1, with a tentative D call TRBD2 (5 bases). Germline values: CDR1 SGDLS, CDR2 YYNGEE. The CDR3 runs to 12 residues. The ends were cut back, 3 bases at V and 11 bases at J, with 12 bases in the middle. In nucleotides, the CDR3 is TGTGCCAGCAGCGATCGGGGTGAAAAGCAGTTCTTC. It encodes CASSDRGEKQFF.